What follows are 29 T cell receptor beta chains derived from one specimen sequenced in a study of shared clonotypes between healthy human individuals. Assay used: immunoSEQ multiplex PCR; TCRdb lists only in-frame clones, some missing. The sample has about 2.3 million clones; 85% to 95% are singletons. What was sequenced was naive CD4+ T cells from PBMCs. Subset noted: CD45RA+ positively selected. Receptor source: a man aged 18-30 years in good health. Some clones in this sample may be carry-over from other donors' samples.

Of note for this clone: Other DNA sequences of this sample code for an identical CDR3. The chain uses TRBV29-1 and TRBJ2-1; D is unclear. Germline loops: CDR1 SQVTM, CDR2 ANQGSEA. V dropped 3 bases and J dropped 10 bases, with 4 bases sitting between them. The CDR3 has 9 amino acids. DNA of the CDR3: TGCAGCGTTGACAGGGAGCAGTTCTTC. Its translation is CSVDREQFF.

J is TRBJ2-1 and V is TRBV9; D ambiguous. The ends were cut back, 0 bases at V and 10 bases at J, with 11 bases in the middle. The CDR3 extends over 13 amino acids. The germline V gene encodes CDR1 SGDLS and CDR2 YYNGEE. The CDR3 DNA reads TGTGCCAGCAGCGTAGCCTTCTCCTTGGAGCAGTTCTTC. Its protein is CASSVAFSLEQFF.

Points on this clone: This CDR3 is also generated by other DNA sequences in the sample. The gene calls are TRBV28 and TRBJ2-7; 11 nucleotides agree with TRBD2. This CDR3 is 14 amino acids long. Germline CDR1 and CDR2: MDHEN and SYDVKM. V was clipped by 6 bases and J by 2 bases; unmatched bases: 3. The CDR3 spells CASRRTSGPYEQYF. CDR3 sequence (DNA): TGTGCCAGCAGAAGGACTAGCGGGCCCTACGAGCAGTACTTC.

This chain uses TRBV4-3 with TRBJ2-1; D remains ambiguous. The CDR3 runs to 16 residues. CDR1 and CDR2 (germline): LGHNA, YSLEER. Deletions cut 0 bases from V and 1 base from J, with 10 bases between. This chain's CDR3 is CASSQEWSRSYNEQFF. The CDR3 DNA sequence: TGCGCCAGCAGCCAAGAATGGAGTAGGTCCTACAATGAGCAGTTCTTC.

V usage is TRBV18 and J usage is TRBJ2-2; D might be TRBD1 (6 bases). This CDR3 is 15 amino acids long. Germline assignment: CDR1 KGHSH and CDR2 LQKENI. The ends were cut back, 3 bases at V and 6 bases at J, with 14 bases in the middle. The CDR3 sequence is CASSPKAGVAGELFF. CDR3 bases: TGTGCCAGCTCACCGAAGGCAGGGGTAGCCGGGGAGCTGTTTTTT.

The V and J genes are TRBV6-5 and TRBJ1-2; D might be TRBD1 (5 bases). Between the trimmed V and J ends, which lost 2 bases and 10 bases, there was a span of 17 bases. This CDR3 region has 14 residues. From germline, CDR1 is MNHEY and CDR2 SVGAGI. The CDR3 spells CASSYSRDSILYTF. The CDR3 coding sequence is TGTGCCAGCAGTTACAGCCGGGACTCCATCCTCTACACCTTC.

The V and J genes are TRBV5-4 and TRBJ1-4; D gene ambiguous. V was clipped by 0 bases and J by 3 bases, with 12 bases between them. The CDR3 extends over 16 amino acids. Germline values: CDR1 SGHNT, CDR2 YYREEE (reference sequence). The CDR3 coding sequence is TGTGCCAGCAGCTTGGAGCCTTCGGCGGCTAATGAAAAACTGTTTTTT. It is translated as CASSLEPSAANEKLFF.

The J gene is TRBJ2-7, the V gene TRBV30, with D tentatively TRBD1 (5 bases). The CDR3 consists of 15 residues. Deletions cut 3 bases from V and 6 bases from J, with 21 bases between. CDR1 and CDR2 (germline): GTSNPN, SVGIG (reference sequence). CDR3 region: CAWSFAGYSSGEQYF. CDR3 nucleotides: TGTGCCTGGAGCTTCGCAGGGTATTCTTCCGGCGAGCAGTACTTC.

A remark on this clone: This CDR3 is also generated by other DNA sequences in the sample. The chain joins TRBV7-2 to TRBJ1-1; TRBD1 matches at 9 bases. Germline V lookup: CDR1 SGHTA, CDR2 FQGNSA. This CDR3 region has 14 residues. V was pared by 1 base and J by 4 bases, with 1 base of the junction left unmatched. In nucleotides, the CDR3 is TGTGCCAGCAGCTTAGTGGGACAGGGCACTGAAGCTTTCTTT. As protein: CASSLVGQGTEAFF.

The chain is built from TRBV2 and TRBJ2-3, with TRBD2 identical over 13 bases. The junction had 0 bases not matched to a gene; V was cut back by 6 bases and J by 3 bases. There are 14 residues in the CDR3. Per germline, CDR1 SNHLY and CDR2 FYNNEI. CDR3 nucleotide sequence: TGTGCCAGCAGGGGACTAGCGGGAACAGATACGCAGTATTTT. As protein: CASRGLAGTDTQYF.

The chain joins TRBV18 to TRBJ2-5; D may be TRBD2 (5 bases). This CDR3 has 15 amino acids. The V end was cut by 6 bases, the J end by 4 bases, with 18 bases between. The germline V gene has CDR1 KGHSH and CDR2 LQKENI. The CDR3 nucleotides are TGTGCCAGCTCCCCTGCGGCTGGGAGTGTAGAGACCCAGTACTTC. This gives the protein CASSPAAGSVETQYF.

This rearrangement joins TRBV6-5 to TRBJ2-5; D gene unclear. Germline CDR1 reads MNHEY; CDR2 reads SVGAGI. This CDR3 region has 14 residues. V was pared by 0 bases and J by 4 bases, with 9 bases between. The CDR3 here is CASSYSIGRETQYF. The CDR3 DNA reads as TGTGCCAGCAGTTACTCGATTGGTAGAGAGACCCAGTACTTC.

Comments on this clone: Additional DNA sequences in this sample encode the identical CDR3. This chain links TRBV28 with TRBJ1-2; TRBD1 might be the D (5 bases). Between the trimmed V and J ends, which lost 2 bases and 7 bases, there was a span of 8 bases. This CDR3 spans 12 amino acids. Germline lookup yields CDR1 MDHEN and CDR2 SYDVKM. The CDR3 DNA is TGTGCCAGCAGTTTACAGGGTTCTGGCTACACCTTC. Its protein is CASSLQGSGYTF.

The V and J genes are TRBV27 and TRBJ2-5; D unclear. V was pared by 6 bases and J by 4 bases, with 15 bases between. Looked up from germline, CDR1 is MNHEY and CDR2 is SMNVEV (reference sequence). This CDR3 spans 14 amino acids. CDR3 DNA: TGTGCCAGCAGAGTAGGGATGTGGCGAGAGACCCAGTACTTC. Its protein is CASRVGMWRETQYF.

The chain is built from TRBV18 and TRBJ2-2, with D hard to call. Trimming shortened V by 2 bases and J by 4 bases, and 8 bases separated the two germline ends. This CDR3 region has 14 residues. Germline values: CDR1 KGHSH, CDR2 LQKENI. CDR3 region: CASSPMTITGELFF. The CDR3 nucleotides read TGTGCCAGCTCACCAATGACGATCACCGGGGAGCTGTTTTTT.

This chain links TRBV28 with TRBJ2-1; tentative D call: TRBD2 (6 bases). The CDR3 consists of 16 residues. V shed 2 bases and J shed 4 bases, with 15 bases lying between them. Germline-derived CDR1 and CDR2 are MDHEN and SYDVKM. The DNA for the CDR3 is TGTGCCAGCAGTTTAGGAGGAGGCCGGGGGTACAATGAGCAGTTCTTC. Encoded protein: CASSLGGGRGYNEQFF. The full variable domain, rest sourced from reference TRBV28 and TRBJ2-1, is DVKVTQSSRYLVKRTGEKVFLECVQDMDHENMFWYRQDPGLGLRLIYFSYDVKMKEKGDIPEGYSVSREKKERFSLILESASTNQTSMYLCASSLGGGRGYNEQFFGPGTRLTVL.

To note about this clone: The same CDR3 arises from other DNA sequences in this sample as well. The V gene is TRBV5-6, the J gene TRBJ1-1, with 7 bases identical to TRBD1. With 2 bases clipped from V and 1 base from J, the junction kept 2 bases outside the gene matches. The length of the CDR3 is 14 residues. Germline V gene sequence: CDR1 SGHDT, CDR2 YYEEEE. CDR3 bases: TGTGCCAGCAGCTTAGGGGACAGGAACACTGAAGCTTTCTTT. It codes for CASSLGDRNTEAFF. Supplemented by reference TRBV5-6 and TRBJ1-1, the full variable domain reads DAGVTQSPTHLIKTRGQQVTLRCSPKSGHDTVSWYQQALGQGPQFIFQYYEEEERQRGNFPDRFSGHQFPNYSSELNVNALLLGDSALYLCASSLGDRNTEAFFGQGTRLTVV.

The chain combines TRBV11-2 with TRBJ1-1; D is possibly TRBD1 (6 bases). Deletions cut 5 bases from V and 4 bases from J, with 23 bases between. Germline CDR1 SGHAT, CDR2 FQNNGV. This CDR3 is built from 17 residues. CDR3 sequence: CASSTRHAGQRSTEAFF. The CDR3 coding sequence is TGTGCCAGCAGCACACGCCACGCGGGACAAAGGAGCACTGAAGCTTTCTTT.

This chain joins TRBV5-1 and TRBJ2-2; unclear D gene. CDR1 is SGHRS and CDR2 is YFSETQ in the germline V gene. The CDR3 extends over 16 amino acids. V was clipped by 0 bases and J by 4 bases, with 13 bases between them. The CDR3: CASSLAGRSLTGELFF. The CDR3 nucleotides are TGCGCCAGCAGCTTGGCCGGCCGGAGCCTCACCGGGGAGCTGTTTTTT.

This chain joins TRBV29-1 and TRBJ2-2, with TRBD1 identical over 8 bases. The V gene's germline CDR1 is SQVTM and CDR2 ANQGSEA. This CDR3 is 12 amino acids long. J gave up 5 bases and V 6 bases, and 2 bases lay outside the gene matches. The CDR3 loop is CSVHRGTGELFF. Written as DNA, the CDR3 is TGCAGCGTGCACAGGGGGACCGGGGAGCTGTTTTTT.

This rearrangement joins TRBV28 to TRBJ2-7; 13 bases match TRBD2. The CDR3 is made up of 14 amino acids. V was pared by 6 bases and J by 6 bases, with 5 bases of the junction left unmatched. CDR1 and CDR2 (germline): MDHEN, SYDVKM. Here the CDR3 reads CASRPGLAGAEQYF. Written as DNA, the CDR3 is TGTGCCAGCAGACCAGGACTAGCGGGAGCCGAGCAGTACTTC. The variable domain in full, with the rest retrieved from reference TRBV28 and TRBJ2-7, is DVKVTQSSRYLVKRTGEKVFLECVQDMDHENMFWYRQDPGLGLRLIYFSYDVKMKEKGDIPEGYSVSREKKERFSLILESASTNQTSMYLCASRPGLAGAEQYFGPGTRLTVT.

The rearrangement uses TRBV10-3 and TRBJ2-7, with TRBD1 matching over 9 bases. With 10 bases clipped from V and 1 base from J, the junction kept 5 bases outside the gene matches. Looked up from germline, CDR1 is ENHRY and CDR2 is SYGVKD. The CDR3 covers 13 residues. CDR3 residues: CATRTGASYEQYF. The DNA for the CDR3 is TGTGCCACCAGGACAGGGGCTTCCTACGAGCAGTACTTC.

V and J are TRBV6-5 and TRBJ2-2; D is possibly TRBD1 (5 bases). Per germline, CDR1 MNHEY and CDR2 SVGAGI. CDR3 length: 15 amino acids. V was pared by 2 bases and J by 4 bases, with 11 bases between. The CDR3 protein is CASSYRVGATGELFF. The CDR3 DNA follows: TGTGCCAGCAGTTACCGGGTAGGGGCCACCGGGGAGCTGTTTTTT.

The chain joins TRBV7-3 to TRBJ2-1; D may be TRBD2 (5 bases). The CDR3 spans 17 residues. V gave up 1 base and J gave up 3 bases, with 16 bases separating them. Germline CDR1 reads SGHTA; CDR2 reads FQGTGA. CDR3 bases: TGTGCCAGCAGCTTAAGGGTCCAGGCGGGCAGCTACAATGAGCAGTTCTTC. Its translation: CASSLRVQAGSYNEQFF.

V gene TRBV28 combines with J gene TRBJ1-2; 9 positions agree with TRBD1. Unmatched junction bases numbered 8, after V lost 10 bases and J lost 5 bases. In germline, CDR1 is MDHEN, CDR2 SYDVKM. The CDR3 runs to 13 residues. CDR3: CATTGGGLYGYTF. The DNA for the CDR3 is TGTGCCACCACAGGGGGCGGACTATATGGCTACACCTTC.

This chain links TRBV7-2 with TRBJ2-7, with 9 bases aligning to TRBD2. Germline lookup yields CDR1 SGHTA and CDR2 FQGNSA. With 5 bases clipped from V and 3 bases from J, the junction kept 5 bases outside the gene matches. This CDR3 is 14 amino acids long. The DNA of the CDR3 is TGTGCCAGCAGCAGAGGAGCGGGAGGCTACGAGCAGTACTTC. Residues: CASSRGAGGYEQYF.

With respect to this clone: At the DNA level, this CDR3 is encoded by other sequences in the same sample as well. This sequence joins TRBV9 and TRBJ2-1, with 9 positions matching TRBD2. The CDR3 has 17 residues. J lost 0 bases, V lost 0 bases, and 4 bases had no gene match. Germline values: CDR1 SGDLS, CDR2 YYNGEE. The CDR3, as DNA: TGTGCCAGCAGCGTAGGGCTAGCGGGAAGCTCCTACAATGAGCAGTTCTTC. It yields the protein CASSVGLAGSSYNEQFF.

The genes are TRBV27 and TRBJ1-5, with 11 bases aligning to TRBD1. Germline V gene lookup returns CDR1 MNHEY and CDR2 SMNVEV (reference sequence). The V segment lost 2 bases and the J segment 3 bases; nucleotides outside the gene matches: 9. CDR3 length: 18 residues. CDR3 sequence reads: CASSLKGQGVGFNQPQHF. In DNA form, the CDR3 reads TGTGCCAGCAGTTTAAAGGGACAGGGGGTAGGATTCAATCAGCCCCAGCATTTT.

The chain has TRBV7-3 and TRBJ2-1; possibly TRBD1 or TRBD2 for D (5 bases each). The CDR3 length is 16 residues. Germline V gene data show CDR1 as SGHTA and CDR2 as FQGTGA. The V and J ends lost 2 bases and 4 bases respectively, with 15 bases between them. This CDR3 is CASSLGGRVSYNEQFF. The CDR3 bases are TGTGCCAGCAGCTTAGGAGGCAGGGTGAGTTACAATGAGCAGTTCTTC.